This T cell receptor beta chain was identified during a study of cytomegalovirus exposure and HLA in healthy donors. Notes on the study in general: Among TCR beta chains of equal frequency, HLA-associated ones were more clonally expanded in a later analysis.

Germline CDR1 reads SGDLS; CDR2 reads YYNGEE. The CDR3 loop spans 15 amino acids. The V end lost 0 bases, the J end lost 9 bases, and 16 bases lay between the germline ends. To note about this clone: Antigen specificity is unknown.

The PCR made use of 60 Vbeta and 13 Jbeta primers. Libraries were prepared by immunoSEQ multiplex PCR; TCRdb keeps only in-frame clonotypes and omits some of them. The sample has some 200,000 clones, roughly four fifths seen once. The chain is built from TRBV9 and TRBJ2-1; perhaps TRBD2 as D (7 bases). The sequenced sample was PBMCs. This clonotype originated in a woman younger than 30 in good health and CMV-seronegative. This CDR3 reads CASSVVEGGAGEQFF. DNA of the CDR3: TGTGCCAGCAGCGTAGTAGAGGGGGGGGCAGGTGAGCAGTTCTTC.